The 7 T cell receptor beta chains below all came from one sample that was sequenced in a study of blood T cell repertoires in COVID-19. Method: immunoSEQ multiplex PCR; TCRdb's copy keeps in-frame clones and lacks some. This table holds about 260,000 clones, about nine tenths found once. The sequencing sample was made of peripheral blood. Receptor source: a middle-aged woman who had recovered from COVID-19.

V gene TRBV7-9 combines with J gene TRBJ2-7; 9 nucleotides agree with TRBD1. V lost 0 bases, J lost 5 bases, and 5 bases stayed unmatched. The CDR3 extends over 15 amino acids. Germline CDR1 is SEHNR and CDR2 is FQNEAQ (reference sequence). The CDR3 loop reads CASSLAGTGIHEQYF. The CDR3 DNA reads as TGTGCCAGCAGCTTAGCGGGGACAGGGATCCACGAGCAGTACTTC.

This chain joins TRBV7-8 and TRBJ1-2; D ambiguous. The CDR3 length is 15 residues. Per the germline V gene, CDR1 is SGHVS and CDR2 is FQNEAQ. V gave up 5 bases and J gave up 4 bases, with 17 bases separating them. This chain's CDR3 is CASSPRSGFGYGYTF. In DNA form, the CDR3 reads TGTGCCAGCAGCCCGCGGTCGGGATTTGGCTATGGCTACACCTTC. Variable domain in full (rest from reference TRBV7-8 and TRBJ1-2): GAGVSQSPRYKVAKRGQDVALRCDPISGHVSLFWYQQALGQGPEFLTYFQNEAQLDKSGLPSDRFFAERPEGSVSTLKIQRTQQEDSAVYLCASSPRSGFGYGYTFGSGTRLTVV.

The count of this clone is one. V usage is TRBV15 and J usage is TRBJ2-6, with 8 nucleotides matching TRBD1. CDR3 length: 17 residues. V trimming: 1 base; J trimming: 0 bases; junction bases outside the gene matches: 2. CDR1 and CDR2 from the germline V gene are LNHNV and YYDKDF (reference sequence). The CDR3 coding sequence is TGTGCCACCAGCAGAGGGACAGGGACCTCTGGGGCCAACGTCCTGACTTTC. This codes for CATSRGTGTSGANVLTF. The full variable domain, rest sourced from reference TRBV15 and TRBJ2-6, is DAMVIQNPRYQVTQFGKPVTLSCSQTLNHNVMYWYQQKSSQAPKLLFHYYDKDFNNEADTPDNFQSRRPNTSFCFLDIRSPGLGDTAMYLCATSRGTGTSGANVLTFGAGSRLTVL.

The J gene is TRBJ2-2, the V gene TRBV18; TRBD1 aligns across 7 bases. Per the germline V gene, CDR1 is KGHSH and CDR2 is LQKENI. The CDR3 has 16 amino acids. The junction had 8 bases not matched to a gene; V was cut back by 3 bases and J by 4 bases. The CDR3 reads CASSPPPTGITGELFF. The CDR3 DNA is TGTGCCAGCTCACCTCCGCCGACAGGGATCACCGGGGAGCTGTTTTTT.

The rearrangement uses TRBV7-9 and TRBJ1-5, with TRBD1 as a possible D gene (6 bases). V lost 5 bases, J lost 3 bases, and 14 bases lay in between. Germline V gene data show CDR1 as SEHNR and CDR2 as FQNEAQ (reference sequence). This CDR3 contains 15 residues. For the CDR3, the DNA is TGTGCCAGCAGCCCCCAGACAGGATCCAATCAGCCCCAGCATTTT. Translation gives CASSPQTGSNQPQHF.

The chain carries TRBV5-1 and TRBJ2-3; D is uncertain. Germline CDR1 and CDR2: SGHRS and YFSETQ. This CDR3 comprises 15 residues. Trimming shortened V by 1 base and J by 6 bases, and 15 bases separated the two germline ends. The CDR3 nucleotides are TGCGCCAGCAGCTTGTTTGGCGCCGCGGTGGATACGCAGTATTTT. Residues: CASSLFGAAVDTQYF. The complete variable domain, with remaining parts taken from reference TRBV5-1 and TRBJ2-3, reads KAGVTQTPRYLIKTRGQQVTLSCSPISGHRSVSWYQQTPGQGLQFLFEYFSETQRNKGNFPGRFSGRQFSNSRSEMNVSTLELGDSALYLCASSLFGAAVDTQYFGPGTRLTVL.

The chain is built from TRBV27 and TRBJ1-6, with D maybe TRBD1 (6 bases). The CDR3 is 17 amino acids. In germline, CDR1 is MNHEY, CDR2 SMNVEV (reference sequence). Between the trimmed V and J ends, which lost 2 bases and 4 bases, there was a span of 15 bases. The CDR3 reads CASSLRSAGAYNSPLHF. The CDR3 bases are TGTGCCAGCAGTTTACGGAGTGCAGGGGCTTATAATTCACCCCTCCACTTT.